What follows is one T cell receptor beta chain and its context. This record comes from a study of blood T cells in healthy people across ages. From germline, CDR1 is KGHDR and CDR2 SFDVKD. The CDR3 spans 13 residues. Trimming took off 3 bases at V and 6 bases at J, with 10 bases between the two ends. Then a second PCR, running about 6 to 11 cycles, was carried out with a sample-barcoded 5' primer and a J-beta primer mix. Each TCR beta cDNA got a 12-nucleotide random molecular identifier. Sequencing recovered at least 3 million CDR3-containing paired-end reads from each sample. One entry per CDR3 protein results from TCRdb running MiXCR on the 5' RACE reads. This table has about 1.5 million distinct CDR3 sequences, approximately 43% appearing once.

The chain carries TRBV24-1 and TRBJ2-5; TRBD1 is a possible D gene (6 bases). The sequencing input was blood. This TCR was recovered from a woman between 18 and 29 years old in good health. CDR3 in amino acids: CATSDGTSQTQYF. CDR3 DNA: TGTGCCACCAGTGATGGGACATCCCAGACCCAGTACTTC.